This TCR beta chain was profiled in a study of breast tumors, draining lymph nodes, adjacent tissues. Study-level points and caveats: That most tumor T cells come from lymph nodes remained unproven. Compared with lymph nodes, tumors were less diverse; compared with nontumor tissue, more. Compared with basal-like, luminal-like tumors shared significantly more repertoire with nontumor tissue. Most tumor T cells seemingly derive from lymph node, then expand in tumor.

Concerning this clonotype itself: What it binds is unknown.

TCRdb processed the multiplex PCR reads anew with MiXCR; each CDR3 protein has one entry. The data show 14,000 to 15,000 distinct CDR3 sequences, 47% seen once. The CDR3 contains 14 residues. V lost 6 bases and J 7 bases, leaving 21 bases between the germline ends. Germline-derived CDR1 and CDR2 are SQVTM and ANQGSEA. The clonotype was recovered from a female donor with breast cancer. Some clones in this sample may be carry-over from other donors' samples. V gene TRBV29-1 combines with J gene TRBJ1-2; tentatively, D is TRBD1 (6 bases). Sequencing input: tumor-adjacent breast tissue. The CDR3 reads CSVSEGGVWGGYTF. CDR3 DNA sequence: TGCAGCGTCTCGGAGGGGGGAGTATGGGGTGGCTACACCTTC.